The T cell receptor beta chain under discussion was sequenced for a study of regulatory T cells in long-lasting Graves disease. With iRepertoire HTBI primers and Arm-PCR of CDR3 regions, TCR beta libraries were built. TCRdb re-analysed the multiplex PCR reads in MiXCR, keeping a single row per CDR3 protein. Altogether fewer than 650,000 distinct CDR3 sequences are present, less than 20% being singletons, with the ten largest covering about 20%. Time point described: newly diagnosed GD, antithyroid drugs for less than 3 months. RNA extracted from PBMCs served as the sequencing template. The CDR3 runs 14 residues. Germline-derived CDR1 and CDR2 are LGHDT and YNNKEL (reference sequence). V gave up 0 bases and J gave up 7 bases, with 12 bases separating them. These data were likewise used in another study, on T cells in Graves' hyperthyroidism and ophthalmopathy.

Sample: peripheral blood mononuclear cells (PBMCs), taken at new diagnosis, from a patient treated with antithyroid drugs. J is TRBJ1-1 and V is TRBV3-1; D is undetermined. This TCR came from a woman in her thirties with Graves disease. The CDR3 DNA is TGTGCCAGCAGCCAAGATCGGGCGCGGAGTGAAGCTTTCTTT. Protein: CASSQDRARSEAFF.